In this sample, the clone carrying this TCR beta chain turned up once. CD45RO negativity and positive selection for CCR7 defined naive CD8 cells, a population that excluded terminally differentiated effector memory CD45RA+ cells. TCRdb's table, derived via immunoSEQ multiplex PCR, lists solely in-frame clones and lacks some. The table has roughly 2,000,000 clones, around 93% seen once; the top ten hold around 1.8%. The record originates from a study of shared clonotypes between healthy human individuals. J lost 3 bases, V lost 11 bases, and 7 bases had no gene match. The CDR3 extends over 14 amino acids. Per the germline V gene, CDR1 is MNHNS and CDR2 is SASEGT.

The clonotype originates from a man younger than 35 in good health. Some clones in this sample may be carry-over from other donors' samples. The J gene is TRBJ2-7, the V gene TRBV6-1; 13 bases are shared with TRBD2. Sequencing was performed on naive CD8+ T cells from PBMCs. CDR3 residues: CAGRTSGRYYEQYF. In DNA form, the CDR3 reads TGTGCCGGGCGGACTAGCGGGAGATACTACGAGCAGTACTTC.